The entry below describes one T cell receptor beta chain. This entry belongs to a study of T cell responses to AZD1222 COVID-19 vaccine. Generated by immunoSEQ multiplex PCR, the TCRdb table keeps only in-frame clones and is missing some. The top ten clones hold 16% of a sample with 100,000 or so clones, 85% to 90% of them seen once. The sequencing used peripheral blood, collected on day 0 of AZD1222 vaccination. This TCR came from an adult in good health.

The DNA for the CDR3 is TGTGCCAGCAGTGACCTACTGACAGGGCTCGATTCACCCCTCCACTTT. It yields the protein CASSDLLTGLDSPLHF. The chain carries TRBV6-1 and TRBJ1-6, with 7 bases matching TRBD1. The CDR3 has 16 amino acids. Germline lookup yields CDR1 MNHNS and CDR2 SASEGT. V trimming: 3 bases; J trimming: 8 bases; junction bases outside the gene matches: 10.